This TCR beta chain was identified in a study of blood T cell repertoires in COVID-19. This CDR3 contains 13 residues. The ends lost 4 bases at V and 5 bases at J; junction bases unmatched: 2. Germline CDR1 MNHEY, CDR2 SVGEGT. Per the study methods: Estimation of nucleated cell counts was performed using reference gene primer amplification. TCRdb's table, derived via immunoSEQ multiplex PCR, lists solely in-frame clones and lacks some. V, J and clone size reflect that table, while D and trimming were determined from the DNA. Among under 250,000 clones listed, roughly 90% were seen once. This receptor was taken from a woman in her sixties with acute or convalescent COVID-19. Material: peripheral blood. The chain is built from TRBV6-2 or TRBV6-3 and TRBJ1-3; 7 bases match TRBD1. The CDR3, as DNA: TGTGCCAGCAGTTTGGGACAGCGAAACACCATATATTTT. Its translation: CASSLGQRNTIYF.